Listed below are T cell receptor beta chains from one sample, sequenced in a study of blood T cell repertoires in COVID-19. Assay used: immunoSEQ multiplex PCR; TCRdb lists only in-frame clones, some missing. This table has approximately 230,000 clones, roughly 80% appearing once. Sequenced material: peripheral blood. The receptors stem from a man older than 75 with acute or convalescent COVID-19. Both conserved end residues are part of each CDR3. D genes are given only for firm matches. Expanded clones get a size class; other rows say once, few or many, or leave the size out.

V gene,clone size,D gene,J gene,CDR3 DNA,CDR3 protein
TRBV10-3,NA,NA,TRBJ2-1,TGTGCCATCAGTGAAACAGACAGCCAGAAGTTCTTC,CAISETDSQKFF
TRBV6-5,once,TRBD1,TRBJ2-3,TGTGCCAGCAGCCTACAGGGGGCGAAGGCAGATACGCAGTATTTT,CASSLQGAKADTQYF
TRBV9,NA,NA,TRBJ2-2,TGTGCCAGCAGCCTAGCCGGTAGCGGGAACACCGGGGAGCTGTTTTTT,CASSLAGSGNTGELFF
TRBV5-1,few,TRBD1,TRBJ1-3,TGCGCCAGCAGCTCCTGGACAGGGGCTGGAAACACCATATATTTT,CASSSWTGAGNTIYF
TRBV18,NA,TRBD1,TRBJ1-2,TGTGCCAGCTCACCACCCGGGACAGGGGCTGGCTACACCTTC,CASSPPGTGAGYTF
TRBV5-1,NA,TRBD2,TRBJ2-5,TGCGCCAGCAGCTTTGGGACTAGCCAAGAGACCCAGTACTTC,CASSFGTSQETQYF
TRBV5-1,NA,TRBD2,TRBJ2-3,TGCGCCAGCAGCTCCGGGACTAGCGCGAGAAAGGATACGCAGTATTTT,CASSSGTSARKDTQYF
TRBV5-1,NA,TRBD1,TRBJ1-2,TGCGCCAGCAGCACGGGACAGGAGGCTAACTATGGCTACACCTTC,CASSTGQEANYGYTF
TRBV6-6,NA,TRBD2,TRBJ2-5,TGTGCCAGCAGTCATCAGAGCGGGGGGGCCCGAGAGACCCAGTACTTC,CASSHQSGGARETQYF
TRBV2,NA,TRBD1,TRBJ1-6,TGTGCCAGCGGTTATCTCACCGGGACAGCAAATTCACCCCTCCACTTT,CASGYLTGTANSPLHF
TRBV24-1,NA,NA,TRBJ2-1,TGTGCCACCAGTGGTGCCATCGACACCTACAATGAGCAGTTCTTC,CATSGAIDTYNEQFF
TRBV24-1,NA,TRBD2,TRBJ2-3,TGTGCCACCAGTGACGGACTAGCCCTCACAGATACGCAGTATTTT,CATSDGLALTDTQYF
TRBV19,NA,NA,TRBJ1-3,TGTGCCAGTAGTATAGCCCGCCGGGTTGGAAACACCATATATTTT,CASSIARRVGNTIYF
TRBV11-2,once,NA,TRBJ1-1,TGTGCCAGCAGCTTAACCACCCCCCAGGGAAAGCACACTGAAGCTTTCTTT,CASSLTTPQGKHTEAFF
TRBV6-5,NA,TRBD1,TRBJ1-2,TGTGCCAGCAAGCCGTCAGGGGGGCGATATGGCTACACCTTC,CASKPSGGRYGYTF
TRBV4-2,once,NA,TRBJ2-7,TGTGCCAGCAGCCAAGTAAACAGGATCACCTACGAGCAGTACTTC,CASSQVNRITYEQYF
TRBV2,NA,TRBD2,TRBJ2-5,TGTGCCAGCAGTGCCGGAAATCGGGGGGGAGAGACCCAGTACTTC,CASSAGNRGGETQYF
TRBV6-4,NA,NA,TRBJ2-6,TGTGCCAGCAGTGACTCCACAGGGACTGGGGCCAACGTCCTGACTTTC,CASSDSTGTGANVLTF
TRBV5-1,many,TRBD1,TRBJ2-7,TGCGCCAGCAGCTCGACAGGGCAGGGGGCACACGAGCAGTACTTC,CASSSTGQGAHEQYF
TRBV12-3/TRBV12-4,few,NA,TRBJ2-7,TGTGCCAGCCAGCGTGGGAGCCTCTACGAGCAGTACTTC,CASQRGSLYEQYF
TRBV7-5,NA,NA,TRBJ2-3,TGTGCCAGAAGCTTGGGACTAGCGGGATTCACAGATACGCAGTATTTT,CARSLGLAGFTDTQYF
TRBV7-9,NA,TRBD2,TRBJ2-2,TGTGCCAGCAGCTTGGGACTAGCGGGAAGGCACGGGGAGCTGTTTTTT,CASSLGLAGRHGELFF
TRBV28,NA,NA,TRBJ2-7,TGTGCCAGCAGTTTATGGTCAGGACAGCCCTACGAGCAGTACTTC,CASSLWSGQPYEQYF
TRBV11-1,NA,NA,TRBJ1-1,TGTGCCAGCAGCTTAGCCGCGACAGGAAACACTGAAGCTTTCTTT,CASSLAATGNTEAFF
TRBV7-8,NA,TRBD1,TRBJ1-3,TGTGCCAGCAGCCTCGTACGCTCGGAGGCAGGGGGCGTGGGAAACACCATATATTTT,CASSLVRSEAGGVGNTIYF
TRBV18,NA,TRBD2,TRBJ2-3,TGTGCCAGCTCACCCGTCGTCTTAGTAAGGACTAGCGGGAGTCGAACAGATACGCAGTATTTT,CASSPVVLVRTSGSRTDTQYF
TRBV11-3,NA,NA,TRBJ2-1,TGTGCCAGCAGCCCTAATGCGGGAGAGGGGGTCTACAATGAGCAGTTCTTC,CASSPNAGEGVYNEQFF
TRBV7-9,NA,NA,TRBJ2-7,TGTGCCAGCAGCTCCGGGACTTTTTACGAGCAGTACTTC,CASSSGTFYEQYF
TRBV6-5,NA,TRBD2,TRBJ2-7,TGTGCCAGCAGCTTCGCGGGGACTAGCGTCTACGAGCAGTACTTC,CASSFAGTSVYEQYF
TRBV7-3,NA,NA,TRBJ2-3,TGTGCCAGCAGCTTCGCACAGCCTCCCGATACGCAGTATTTT,CASSFAQPPDTQYF
TRBV14,NA,NA,TRBJ1-6,TGTGCCAGCAGCCAAGGTTTACCGGGTAATTCACCCCTCCACTTT,CASSQGLPGNSPLHF
TRBV12-3/TRBV12-4,NA,TRBD1,TRBJ1-5,TGTGCCAGCAGTTCCAGGGGGCAGCCCCAGCATTTT,CASSSRGQPQHF
TRBV9,few,TRBD1,TRBJ2-2,TGTGCCAGCAGCGCCAGACAGGGCTCGGGCACGAACACCGGGGAGCTGTTTTTT,CASSARQGSGTNTGELFF